Each of the 2 T cell receptor beta chains below was sequenced from the same sample in a study of T cell responses to AZD1222 COVID-19 vaccine. This table comes from immunoSEQ multiplex PCR, and its TCRdb copy is limited to in-frame clones, with some not included. In the table there are some 140,000 clones, approximately 90% of which are singletons. Specimen: peripheral blood, collected on day 0 of AZD1222 vaccination. All receptors come from an adult in good health.

The gene calls are TRBV5-6 and TRBJ2-7; 7 positions match TRBD1. Germline trimming cut 4 bases from V and 3 bases from J; bases unmatched to any gene: 10. This CDR3 is built from 15 residues. CDR1 is SGHDT and CDR2 is YYEEEE in the germline V gene. CDR3 in DNA: TGTGCCAGCAGCCCAACTCCGGGACAGCTCTACGAGCAGTACTTC. Its translation is CASSPTPGQLYEQYF.

V and J are TRBV27 and TRBJ2-1; D possibly corresponds to TRBD2 (6 bases). Trimming took off 4 bases at V and 5 bases at J, with 18 bases between the two ends. The germline gives CDR1 MNHEY, CDR2 SMNVEV (reference sequence). CDR3 length: 16 amino acids. CDR3 amino acids: CASSSITGRRNNEQFF. Here the CDR3 DNA reads TGTGCCAGCAGTTCTATAACCGGGAGACGGAACAATGAGCAGTTCTTC.